The 6 T cell receptor beta chains listed next were all sequenced from one sample in a study of T cell responses to AZD1222 COVID-19 vaccine. The assay was immunoSEQ multiplex PCR, and TCRdb's table has in-frame clones only and misses some. This table holds 100,000 to 150,000 clones, around nine tenths found once. The specimen was peripheral blood, collected on day 0 of MenACWY control vaccination. These receptor sequences come from an adult in good health.

The chain couples TRBV9 to TRBJ2-2; D ambiguous. The CDR3 sequence is 13 residues long. Per the germline V gene, CDR1 is SGDLS and CDR2 is YYNGEE. With 2 bases removed from V and 5 bases from J, the gap between germline ends came to 7 bases. CDR3 in amino acids: CASSVLGTGELFF. The DNA of the CDR3 is TGTGCCAGCAGCGTCTTAGGTACCGGGGAGCTGTTTTTT.

The chain employs TRBV7-9 and TRBJ1-1; 7 bases agree with TRBD1. V lost 3 bases, J lost 1 base, and 2 bases stayed unmatched. Germline V gene lookup returns CDR1 SEHNR and CDR2 FQNEAQ (reference sequence). This CDR3 is built from 14 residues. The CDR3 protein is CASSFRQGNTEAFF. The CDR3 nucleotides read TGTGCCAGCAGCTTTCGACAGGGGAACACTGAAGCTTTCTTT.

The chain combines TRBV27 with TRBJ1-1; perhaps TRBD1 as D (6 bases). There are 14 residues in the CDR3. Germline lookup yields CDR1 MNHEY and CDR2 SMNVEV (reference sequence). Trimming removed 0 bases at V and 6 bases at J, with 11 bases between. The DNA for the CDR3 is TGTGCCAGCAGTTTATCGGGGGGCGGGTCTGAAGCTTTCTTT. It yields the protein CASSLSGGGSEAFF.

This chain joins TRBV5-4 and TRBJ1-2; no clear D. The CDR3 is 12 amino acids. In germline, CDR1 is SGHNT, CDR2 YYREEE (reference sequence). V was shortened by 1 base and J by 7 bases, with 8 bases between the two germline ends. CDR3 sequence: CASSLYGSGYTF. The CDR3 DNA follows: TGTGCCAGCAGCTTGTATGGGAGTGGCTACACCTTC.

This rearrangement joins TRBV15 to TRBJ2-5, with 7 bases lining up with TRBD1. V dropped 5 bases and J dropped 6; count of bases not matched to a gene: 6. This CDR3 spans 13 amino acids. Germline loops: CDR1 LNHNV, CDR2 YYDKDF (reference sequence). CDR3 region: CATSRQGLKTQYF. The DNA for the CDR3 is TGTGCCACCAGCCGACAGGGTCTGAAGACCCAGTACTTC.

J is TRBJ1-5 and V is TRBV19; D is perhaps TRBD1 (5 bases). The V gene's germline CDR1 is LNHDA and CDR2 SQIVND (reference sequence). This CDR3 spans 14 amino acids. V was cut by 6 bases and J by 4 bases, with 13 bases left in between. Written as DNA, the CDR3 is TGTGCCAGTAGCACCGGGACGTCGAATCAGCCCCAGCATTTT. Residues: CASSTGTSNQPQHF.